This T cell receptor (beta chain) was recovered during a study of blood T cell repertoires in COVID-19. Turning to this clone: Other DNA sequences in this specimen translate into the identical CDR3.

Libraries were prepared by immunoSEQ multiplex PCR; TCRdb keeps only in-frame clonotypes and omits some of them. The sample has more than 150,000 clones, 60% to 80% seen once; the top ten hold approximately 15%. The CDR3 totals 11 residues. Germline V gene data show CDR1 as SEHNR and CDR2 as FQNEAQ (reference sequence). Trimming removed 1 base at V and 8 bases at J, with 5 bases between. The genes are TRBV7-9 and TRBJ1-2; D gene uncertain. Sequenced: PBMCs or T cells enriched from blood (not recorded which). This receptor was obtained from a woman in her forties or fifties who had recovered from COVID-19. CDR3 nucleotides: TGTGCCAGCAGCTTAGATAGAGGCTACACCTTC. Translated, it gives CASSLDRGYTF.